The clone carrying this T cell receptor (beta chain) turned up a few times. Its antigen is currently unknown. TCRdb re-derived calls from the reads in MiXCR, one entry per CDR3 protein. The repertoire holds around 65,000 distinct CDR3 sequences, with more than 45% as singletons. These data are taken from a study of type 1 regulatory T cells. Study summary: An in vitro protocol generated T-allo10, a Tr1-enriched, alloantigen-specific CD4 T cell product.

Trimming cost V 0 bases and J 0 bases, with 18 bases left between them. The V gene's germline CDR1 is SGHRS and CDR2 YFSETQ. This CDR3 spans 18 amino acids. Regarding the study as a whole: Tr1 cells had a more restricted TCR repertoire than non-Tr1 cells.

Specimen: cultured non-Tr1 T cells, either the whole culture or a sorted T cell fraction (not recorded which). The clonotype was recovered from a human donor in good health. J is TRBJ2-5 and V is TRBV5-1; D may be TRBD1 (6 bases). DNA of the CDR3: TGCGCCAGCAGCTTGGCCGCAGGGGTGGGGTTGTACCAAGAGACCCAGTACTTC. Its protein is CASSLAAGVGLYQETQYF.